This paragraph reports one TCR beta chain. An input of roughly 0.45 to 1 ug of RNA was subjected to reverse transcription using random hexamers. Multiplex immunoSEQ PCR targeted 54 Vbeta and 13 Jbeta TCR beta segments. Each CDR3 protein is one row after TCRdb ran MiXCR on the immunoSEQ multiplex PCR reads. The table lists about 80,000 distinct CDR3 sequences, around 94% of them singletons. The sample originates from a study of CD8 T cells in Susac syndrome. Overall study context: When their blood was taken, the Susac syndrome patients had either not yet had any therapy, were taking corticosteroids, or were taking intravenous immunoglobulin alone.

Fulfillment of recently defined diagnostic criteria for definite or probable disease was shown by the patients with Susac syndrome. TEMRA cells were enriched by FACS, while CD8+ and CD4+ T cells were obtained through a negative isolation that was performed magnetically. The sequence was collected from a human donor with Susac syndrome. The sequencing input was CD8+ T cells from PBMCs.

The CDR3 protein is CASSPQGLSYEQYF. CDR3 coding DNA: TGTGCCAGCTCACCGCAGGGGCTCTCCTACGAGCAGTACTTC. The chain couples TRBV18 to TRBJ2-7, with D perhaps TRBD1 (6 bases). Trimming removed 3 bases at V and 0 bases at J, with 9 bases between. The CDR3 contains 14 residues. Germline assignment: CDR1 KGHSH and CDR2 LQKENI.